Shown below are 9 T cell receptor beta chains from a single sample sequenced in a study of blood T cell repertoires in COVID-19 (TCRdb year 2020). The method was the immunoSEQ multiplex PCR assay. The clones in this table, taken by TCRdb from immuneACCESS, are in-frame only. Not every clone is retained; where verified, under half of the shortfall comes from an unresolved V gene, and the cause of the rest is unknown. This sample lists 330,000 or so clones; about 88% were detected once. The ten biggest clones cover 2.5% to 3% of the sample. The sample consisted of PBMCs or T cells enriched from blood (not recorded which). All receptors derive from a woman in her thirties who had recovered from COVID-19.

The chain carries TRBV5-1 and TRBJ2-1; TRBD2 agrees at 11 bases. Germline trimming cut 2 bases from V and 9 bases from J; bases unmatched to any gene: 10. The germline V gene has CDR1 SGHRS and CDR2 YFSETQ. The CDR3 runs to 16 residues. The CDR3 nucleotides are TGCGCCAGCAGCTTACCGGGACTAGCGGAGGGGGGTGAGCAGTTCTTC. Translating gives CASSLPGLAEGGEQFF.

The CDR3 DNA sequence: TGTGCCAGTAGTATTACGCTAGCGGGGAGGGAAGGAGAGACCCAGTACTTC. This sequence encodes CASSITLAGREGETQYF. This chain connects TRBV19 to TRBJ2-5; the match to TRBD2 covers 9 bases. Unmatched junction bases numbered 12, after V lost 3 bases and J lost 4 bases. CDR3 length: 17 amino acids. Germline V gives CDR1 LNHDA, CDR2 SQIVND (reference sequence).

The rearrangement links TRBV5-5 to TRBJ2-6; no clear D gene. This CDR3 comprises 15 residues. V shed 3 bases and J shed 4 bases, with 11 bases lying between them. Germline V gene data show CDR1 as SGHKS and CDR2 as YYEKEE (reference sequence). Written as DNA, the CDR3 is TGTGCCAGCAGCTATACTGCTGCGGGGGCCAACGTCCTGACTTTC. Amino acids: CASSYTAAGANVLTF.

The J gene is TRBJ2-1, the V gene TRBV3-1 (or the pseudogene TRBV3-2), with 8 positions matching TRBD2. The germline gives CDR1 LGHDT, CDR2 YNNKEL (reference sequence). The length of the CDR3 is 14 residues. J was trimmed by 5 bases and V by 2 bases; bases with no gene match: 2. The CDR3 coding sequence is TGTGCCAGCAGCCAATGGCGGGGGGACAATGAGCAGTTCTTC. Translating it yields CASSQWRGDNEQFF.

This clone was counted a single time. Here the CDR3 reads CSAENRGSTGELFF. Here the CDR3 DNA reads TGCAGCGCCGAAAACAGGGGGAGCACCGGGGAGCTGTTTTTT. V gene TRBV29-1 combines with J gene TRBJ2-2, with TRBD1 matching 8 bases. The CDR3 runs to 14 residues. Trimming removed 7 bases from V and 4 bases from J; junction bases left unmatched: 8. Per germline, CDR1 SQVTM and CDR2 ANQGSEA.

This sequence joins TRBV19 and TRBJ1-5; 7 nucleotides match TRBD1. The CDR3 runs to 14 residues. The ends lost 8 bases at V and 3 bases at J; junction bases unmatched: 7. CDR1 is LNHDA, CDR2 SQIVND, per germline (reference sequence). This CDR3 reads CASHRDSLNQPQHF. CDR3 sequence (DNA): TGTGCCAGTCACCGGGACAGCCTCAATCAGCCCCAGCATTTT.

This clone has only one observation. The chain recombines TRBV7-8 with TRBJ1-1; the match to TRBD1 covers 9 bases. The CDR3 is 14 residues long. V shed 5 bases and J 4 bases; nucleotides not matched to a gene: 5. The germline CDR1 and CDR2 sequences are SGHVS and FQNEAQ. CDR3 DNA: TGTGCCAGCAGCACCCGACAGGGGGGCACTGAAGCTTTCTTT. Translation: CASSTRQGGTEAFF.

The rearrangement links TRBV19 to TRBJ2-2; TRBD2 aligns across 9 bases. This CDR3 has 13 amino acids. Germline CDR1 LNHDA, CDR2 SQIVND (reference sequence). Germline trimming cut 11 bases from V and 11 bases from J; bases unmatched to any gene: 12. CDR3 region: CASSPTSGHELFF. The CDR3 DNA sequence: TGTGCCTCGTCCCCGACTAGCGGCCATGAGCTGTTTTTT.

This chain links TRBV7-8 with TRBJ1-1; possibly TRBD1 for D (6 bases). Germline V gene data show CDR1 as SGHVS and CDR2 as FQNEAQ. The CDR3 is made up of 14 amino acids. V dropped 5 bases and J dropped 0 bases, with 10 bases sitting between them. The CDR3 reads CASSKGGVNTEAFF. CDR3 DNA: TGTGCCAGCAGCAAAGGGGGGGTGAACACTGAAGCTTTCTTT. The entire variable domain, with the rest obtained from reference TRBV7-8 and TRBJ1-1, is as follows: GAGVSQSPRYKVAKRGQDVALRCDPISGHVSLFWYQQALGQGPEFLTYFQNEAQLDKSGLPSDRFFAERPEGSVSTLKIQRTQQEDSAVYLCASSKGGVNTEAFFGQGTRLTVV.